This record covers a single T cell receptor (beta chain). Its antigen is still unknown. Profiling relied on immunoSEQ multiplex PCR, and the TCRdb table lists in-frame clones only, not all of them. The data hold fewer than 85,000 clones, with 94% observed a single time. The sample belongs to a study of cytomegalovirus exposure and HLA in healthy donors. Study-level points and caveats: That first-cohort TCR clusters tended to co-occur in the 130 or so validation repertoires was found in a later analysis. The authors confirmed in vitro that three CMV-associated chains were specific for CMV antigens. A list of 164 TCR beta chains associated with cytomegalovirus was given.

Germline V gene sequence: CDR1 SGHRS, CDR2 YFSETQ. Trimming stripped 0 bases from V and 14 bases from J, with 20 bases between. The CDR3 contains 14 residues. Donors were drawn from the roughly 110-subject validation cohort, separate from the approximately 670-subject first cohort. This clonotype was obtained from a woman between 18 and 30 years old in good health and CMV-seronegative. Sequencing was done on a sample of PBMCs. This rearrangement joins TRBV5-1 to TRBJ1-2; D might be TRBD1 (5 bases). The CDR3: CASSLARDFDGGTF. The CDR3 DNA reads TGCGCCAGCAGCTTGGCCAGGGACTTCGACGGTGGGACCTTC.